The clone carrying this T cell receptor beta chain was counted many times. Its specificity is not known. This record comes from a study of post-analysis software for immune sequencing data. Study summary: Patients had relapsing-remitting, secondary progressive or progressive-relapsing multiple sclerosis; some lacked subtype. General study points: In patients, TRBV5-6, TRBV5-1 and TRBV20-1 belonged to five or six TRBV segments found more frequently than in controls.

The CDR3 has 12 residues. Germline V gene sequence: CDR1 MNHEY, CDR2 SMNVEV (reference sequence). The germline V and J ends were trimmed by 6 bases and 4 bases, with 10 bases remaining between them. TCR beta libraries were prepared from cDNA with unique molecular identifiers. TCRdb called the PCR reads again in MiXCR, with one record for every CDR3 protein. Here the sample spans roughly 570,000 distinct CDR3 sequences, around 34% being singletons. The sequence derives from a girl under 18 with multiple sclerosis. The J gene is TRBJ2-7, the V gene TRBV27; D is undetermined. Sequenced sample: blood. This CDR3 is CASSLTGYEQYF. DNA of the CDR3: TGTGCCAGCAGCTTAACTGGATACGAGCAGTACTTC.